Presented here are 3 T cell receptor beta chains from one specimen sequenced in a study of blood T cell repertoires in COVID-19. Libraries were prepared by immunoSEQ multiplex PCR; TCRdb keeps only in-frame clonotypes and omits some of them. The sample comprises over 100,000 clones, around three quarters of which are singletons, and roughly 4% rests with the top ten. The sample taken for sequencing was peripheral blood. Every receptor here comes from a woman of 80 years or more with acute or convalescent COVID-19.

The chain links TRBV3-1 (or the pseudogene TRBV3-2) to TRBJ2-5; TRBD1 is a possible D gene (6 bases). CDR3 size: 13 residues. Germline CDR1 LGHDT, CDR2 YNNKEL (reference sequence). Deletions cut 1 base from V and 5 bases from J, with 8 bases between. CDR3 sequence: CASSQGQAETQYF. The CDR3 DNA follows: TGTGCCAGCAGCCAAGGACAGGCGGAGACCCAGTACTTC.

V is TRBV5-1 and J is TRBJ2-3; 9 positions match TRBD2. Germline trimming cut 6 bases from V and 5 bases from J; bases unmatched to any gene: 7. This CDR3 spans 14 amino acids. From germline, CDR1 is SGHRS and CDR2 YFSETQ. The CDR3 loop is CASTRGGAQDTQYF. In DNA, the CDR3 is TGCGCCAGCACTCGCGGGGGGGCCCAAGATACGCAGTATTTT.

The chain employs TRBV7-9 and TRBJ2-3, with D perhaps matching TRBD2 (6 bases). V gave up 7 bases and J gave up 3 bases, with 14 bases separating them. CDR3 size: 14 residues. CDR1 is SEHNR, CDR2 FQNEAQ, per germline (reference sequence). The CDR3 protein is CASTPGGGTDTQYF. DNA for the CDR3: TGTGCCAGCACCCCCGGGGGTGGGACAGATACGCAGTATTTT.